The 11 T cell receptor beta chains below all came from one sample that was sequenced in a study of cytomegalovirus exposure and HLA in healthy donors. The assay was immunoSEQ multiplex PCR, and TCRdb's table has in-frame clones only and misses some. In the table there are some 110,000 clones, less than 90% of which are singletons. The sample was PBMCs. The receptors here all came from a woman aged 18-30 years in good health and CMV-seropositive.

The chain recombines TRBV7-2 with TRBJ1-6; tentative D call: TRBD1 (5 bases). From germline, CDR1 is SGHTA and CDR2 FQGNSA. The CDR3 sequence is 15 residues long. The germline V and J ends were trimmed by 1 base and 7 bases, with 11 bases remaining between them. CDR3 nucleotide sequence: TGTGCCAGCAGCTTAGGGCAGGGTATCAATTCACCCCTCCACTTT. Its translation is CASSLGQGINSPLHF.

This chain joins TRBV29-1 and TRBJ2-5; D is uncertain. This CDR3 has 11 residues. V lost 5 bases, J lost 4 bases, and 8 bases lay in between. Germline loops: CDR1 SQVTM, CDR2 ANQGSEA. The CDR3 coding sequence is TGCAGCGTTCAGACTGGAGAGACCCAGTACTTC. Amino acids: CSVQTGETQYF.

This chain joins TRBV7-2 and TRBJ2-1; the match to TRBD2 covers 7 bases. The V segment lost 1 base and the J segment 8 bases; nucleotides outside the gene matches: 2. CDR1 SGHTA and CDR2 FQGNSA come from the germline V gene. This CDR3 region has 13 residues. The CDR3 region is CASSLVAGDEQFF. For the CDR3, the DNA is TGTGCCAGCAGCTTAGTTGCGGGGGATGAGCAGTTCTTC.

The gene calls are TRBV18 and TRBJ1-1; D might be TRBD1 (5 bases). The V end was cut by 5 bases, the J end by 5 bases, with 12 bases between. The CDR3 contains 13 residues. Germline CDR1 is KGHSH and CDR2 is LQKENI. CDR3 in DNA: TGTGCCAGCTCATCCCAGGGAGGGACTGAAGCTTTCTTT. Protein product: CASSSQGGTEAFF.

This clone was seen only once. The chain uses TRBV11-2 and TRBJ2-1; weak D call: TRBD1 (7 bases). V was clipped by 5 bases and J by 6 bases, with 14 bases between them. The CDR3 totals 14 residues. CDR1 SGHAT and CDR2 FQNNGV come from the germline V gene. The CDR3 DNA is TGTGCCAGCAGCCGCGGGGACAGTGGCAATGAGCAGTTCTTC. Translating it yields CASSRGDSGNEQFF.

The chain combines TRBV7-8 with TRBJ2-7; TRBD1 matches 8 bases. The CDR3 runs to 15 residues. Looked up from germline, CDR1 is SGHVS and CDR2 is FQNEAQ. The J segment lost 4 bases and the V segment lost 5 bases, leaving 10 bases of the junction unmatched. For the CDR3, the DNA is TGTGCCAGCAGCCCCGGACAGGGCCGACTTTACGAGCAGTACGTC. It translates to CASSPGQGRLYEQYV.

The table lists this clone with a few counts. The chain recombines TRBV28 with TRBJ2-1; the D gene is possibly TRBD1 (6 bases). Germline CDR1 MDHEN, CDR2 SYDVKM. This CDR3 has 14 amino acids. Deletions cut 5 bases from V and 4 bases from J, with 12 bases between. Here the CDR3 DNA reads TGTGCCAGCAGTCCTCGACAGGATTACAATGAGCAGTTCTTC. This encodes CASSPRQDYNEQFF.

V and J are TRBV15 and TRBJ2-1; no definite D call. This CDR3 spans 15 amino acids. Germline V CDR1 and CDR2: LNHNV, YYDKDF (reference sequence). The ends were cut back, 1 base at V and 0 bases at J, with 7 bases in the middle. The CDR3 DNA reads as TGTGCCACCAGCAGAGCTTCTAGCTCCTACAATGAGCAGTTCTTC. It codes for CATSRASSSYNEQFF.

This clone was seen a single time. V usage is TRBV28 and J usage is TRBJ1-2, with TRBD1 as a possible D gene (5 bases). Germline V gene sequence: CDR1 MDHEN, CDR2 SYDVKM. V was trimmed by 5 bases and J by 5 bases, leaving 12 bases between them. CDR3 size: 13 residues. The CDR3 spells CASSPLGGYGYTF. The CDR3 DNA follows: TGTGCCAGCAGTCCGCTCGGGGGTTATGGCTACACCTTC.

The chain is built from TRBV7-8 and TRBJ1-6, with D perhaps matching TRBD1 (6 bases). The CDR3 length is 16 residues. V was shortened by 5 bases and J by 2 bases, with 13 bases between the two germline ends. Per germline, CDR1 SGHVS and CDR2 FQNEAQ. The chain's CDR3 is CASSPSTGTYNSPLHF. CDR3 coding DNA: TGTGCCAGCAGCCCTTCGACAGGCACCTATAATTCACCCCTCCACTTT.

The chain joins TRBV6-5 to TRBJ2-7, with a possible D match to TRBD1 (6 bases). The CDR3 extends over 14 amino acids. The germline gives CDR1 MNHEY, CDR2 SVGAGI. V was shortened by 2 bases and J by 2 bases, with 10 bases between the two germline ends. DNA for the CDR3: TGTGCCAGCAGTTACGGGGACACGACCTACGAGCAGTACGTC. Its translation is CASSYGDTTYEQYV.